This T cell receptor beta chain was captured in a study of blood T cell repertoires in COVID-19. Study-level information: COVID-19 samples, acute and convalescent, were from the United States, Italy and Spain.

Profiled with immunoSEQ multiplex PCR; TCRdb holds only in-frame clones, not every one. This sample carries tens of thousands of clones, approximately 83% of them seen once, and the ten largest clones take 16%. This CDR3 is built from 15 residues. The V segment lost 3 bases and the J segment 3 bases; nucleotides outside the gene matches: 3. Germline CDR1 reads MNHNS; CDR2 reads SASEGT. Sequenced: peripheral blood. The TCR comes from a man in his forties or fifties with COVID-19, enrolled during active disease. The chain is built from TRBV6-1 and TRBJ2-1; 9 bases map to TRBD1. In nucleotides, the CDR3 is TGTGCCAGCAGTGAGGGACAGGGCTTCTACAATGAGCAGTTCTTC. Translating gives CASSEGQGFYNEQFF.